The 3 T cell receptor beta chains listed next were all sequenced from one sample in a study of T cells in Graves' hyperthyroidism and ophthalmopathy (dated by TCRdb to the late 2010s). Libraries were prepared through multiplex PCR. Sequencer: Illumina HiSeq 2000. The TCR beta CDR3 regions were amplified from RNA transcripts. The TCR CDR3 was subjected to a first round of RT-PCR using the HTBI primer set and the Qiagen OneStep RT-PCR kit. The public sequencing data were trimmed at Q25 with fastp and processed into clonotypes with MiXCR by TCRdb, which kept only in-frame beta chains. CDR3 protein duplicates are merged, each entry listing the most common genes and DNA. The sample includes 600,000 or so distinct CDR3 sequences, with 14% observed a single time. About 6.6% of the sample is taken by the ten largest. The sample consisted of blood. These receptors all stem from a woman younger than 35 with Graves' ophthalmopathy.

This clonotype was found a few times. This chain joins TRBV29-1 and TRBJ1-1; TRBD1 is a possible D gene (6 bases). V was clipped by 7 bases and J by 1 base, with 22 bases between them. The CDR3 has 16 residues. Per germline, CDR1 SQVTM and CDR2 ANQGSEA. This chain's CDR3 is CSARPPPRGGNTEAFF. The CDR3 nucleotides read TGCAGCGCCCGGCCCCCTCCCAGGGGAGGGAACACTGAAGCTTTCTTT.

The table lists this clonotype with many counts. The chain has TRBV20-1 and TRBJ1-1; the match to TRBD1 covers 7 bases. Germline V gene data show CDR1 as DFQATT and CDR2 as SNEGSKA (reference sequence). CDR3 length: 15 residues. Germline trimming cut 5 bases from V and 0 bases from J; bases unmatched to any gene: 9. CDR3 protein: CSARKTGTVNTEAFF. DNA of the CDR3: TGCAGTGCTCGTAAGACAGGGACAGTGAACACTGAAGCTTTCTTT.

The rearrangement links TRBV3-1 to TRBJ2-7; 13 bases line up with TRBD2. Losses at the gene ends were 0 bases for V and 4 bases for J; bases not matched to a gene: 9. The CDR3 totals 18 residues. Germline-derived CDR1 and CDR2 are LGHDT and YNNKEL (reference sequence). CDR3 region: CASSQEVVTSGRVYEQYF. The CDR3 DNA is TGTGCCAGCAGCCAAGAAGTCGTAACTAGCGGGAGGGTATACGAGCAGTACTTC.